This T cell receptor beta chain was sequenced in a study of beta chain features in type 1 diabetes. Study conclusions and caveats: People with Type 1 diabetes carried modestly yet significantly shorter TCRB CDR3s in all four CD4+ subsets. A greater similarity of naive, central memory and Treg TCRB repertoires was seen among patients than among healthy donors.

A note on this clone: Its antigen is as yet unknown.

The CDR3 is made up of 12 amino acids. Germline V lookup: CDR1 SQVTM, CDR2 ANQGSEA. V dropped 6 bases and J dropped 0 bases, with 9 bases sitting between them. Reverse transcription of all isolated RNA meant that expressed TCRB transcripts were sequenced. Naive, central memory and regulatory T cell samples yielded around 3.3 million reads on average. Clones were sequenced by immunoSEQ multiplex PCR, and TCRdb holds only the in-frame ones, with some missing. The sample shows hundreds of thousands of clones, over 14% of them seen only once. Sequencing was carried out using naive CD4+ T cells from blood. The origin of this receptor is a young man with type 1 diabetes. The chain joins TRBV29-1 to TRBJ2-7; TRBD1 might be the D (6 bases). The CDR3 reads CSVGGSSYEQYF. In DNA form, the CDR3 reads TGCAGCGTAGGGGGTAGCTCCTACGAGCAGTACTTC.